The rows below give T cell receptor beta chains drawn from one sample of a study of CD8 T cells in Susac syndrome. From the immunoSEQ multiplex PCR reads, TCRdb called clonotypes with MiXCR, one entry per CDR3 protein. The sample lists approximately 260,000 distinct CDR3 sequences, almost 97% seen once, with approximately 0.1% in the top ten. The specimen was CD4+ T cells from PBMCs. These receptors were obtained from a human donor with Susac syndrome. Both conserved end residues are part of each CDR3. Fields, in order: J gene, D gene, V gene, clone size, CDR3 DNA, CDR3 protein. A D gene is named only where the DNA matches it firmly. Only some rows state a clone size, as once, few, many or a class for expanded clones.

j_call: TRBJ2-7
d_call: -
v_call: TRBV3-1
clone_size: -
cdr3_nt: TGTGCCAGCAGCCCAGGGTCCGCGAGCCATTACGAGCAGTACTTC
cdr3_aa: CASSPGSASHYEQYF

j_call: TRBJ2-3
d_call: TRBD2
v_call: TRBV9
clone_size: -
cdr3_nt: TGTGCCAGCTCCCCGACCGGGACTAGCGGGAGAAGCACAGATACGCAGTATTTT
cdr3_aa: CASSPTGTSGRSTDTQYF

j_call: TRBJ2-7
d_call: TRBD1
v_call: TRBV6-5
clone_size: once
cdr3_nt: TGTGCCAGCAGTTACGGGACAGGGCAAGACTCCTACGAGCAGTACTTC
cdr3_aa: CASSYGTGQDSYEQYF

j_call: TRBJ1-4
d_call: -
v_call: TRBV29-1
clone_size: -
cdr3_nt: TGCAGCGTTGTATTATTGGGGGCTTCCGAAAAACTGTTTTTT
cdr3_aa: CSVVLLGASEKLFF

j_call: TRBJ2-4
d_call: -
v_call: TRBV29-1
clone_size: -
cdr3_nt: TGCAGCGCCGTTAGCGGAGCCAAAAACATTCAGTACTTC
cdr3_aa: CSAVSGAKNIQYF

j_call: TRBJ1-4
d_call: -
v_call: TRBV20-1
clone_size: -
cdr3_nt: TGCAGTGCTAGGAATCAGGGAGGCGAGGAAAAACTGTTTTTT
cdr3_aa: CSARNQGGEEKLFF

j_call: TRBJ2-7
d_call: TRBD2
v_call: TRBV6-6
clone_size: -
cdr3_nt: TGTGCCAGCAGTTCCCTAACAGCGGGAGTTTACGAGCAGTACTTC
cdr3_aa: CASSSLTAGVYEQYF

j_call: TRBJ2-3
d_call: TRBD2
v_call: TRBV12-3/TRBV12-4
clone_size: -
cdr3_nt: TGTGCCAGCAGTTGGACTAGCGGGGGCACAGATACGCAGTATTTT
cdr3_aa: CASSWTSGGTDTQYF

j_call: TRBJ1-5
d_call: -
v_call: TRBV4-1
clone_size: once
cdr3_nt: TGCGCCAGCAGCCAAGATATAGGAGGAGGGAAAAATCAGCCCCAGCATTTT
cdr3_aa: CASSQDIGGGKNQPQHF

j_call: TRBJ2-5
d_call: TRBD2
v_call: TRBV20-1
clone_size: -
cdr3_nt: TGCAGTGCAACCTTCCCAGCGGGAGGAGAGACCCAGTACTTC
cdr3_aa: CSATFPAGGETQYF

j_call: TRBJ2-5
d_call: TRBD1
v_call: TRBV27
clone_size: -
cdr3_nt: TGTGCCAGCAGTTGGGGGACAGCAAAAGAGACCCAGTACTTC
cdr3_aa: CASSWGTAKETQYF

j_call: TRBJ2-5
d_call: TRBD1
v_call: TRBV29-1
clone_size: -
cdr3_nt: TGCAGCGAGCAGACAGGGGAGACCCAGTACTTC
cdr3_aa: CSEQTGETQYF